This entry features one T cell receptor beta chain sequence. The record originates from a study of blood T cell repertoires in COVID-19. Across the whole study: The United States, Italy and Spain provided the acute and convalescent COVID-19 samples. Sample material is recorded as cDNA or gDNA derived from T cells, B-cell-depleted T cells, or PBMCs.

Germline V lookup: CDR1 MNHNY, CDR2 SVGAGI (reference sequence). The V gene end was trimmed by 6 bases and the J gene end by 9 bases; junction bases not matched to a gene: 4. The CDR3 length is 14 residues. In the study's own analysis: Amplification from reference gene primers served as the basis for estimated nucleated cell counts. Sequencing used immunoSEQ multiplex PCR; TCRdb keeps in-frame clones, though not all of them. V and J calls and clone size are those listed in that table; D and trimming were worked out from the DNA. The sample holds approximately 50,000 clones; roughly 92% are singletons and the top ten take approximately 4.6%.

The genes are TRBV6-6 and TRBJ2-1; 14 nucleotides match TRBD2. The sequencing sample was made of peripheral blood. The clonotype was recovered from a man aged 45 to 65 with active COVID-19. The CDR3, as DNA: TGTGCCAGCAGAGGGACTAGCGGGAGCACTGAGCAGTTCTTC. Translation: CASRGTSGSTEQFF.